This T cell receptor (beta chain) was recorded in a study of OX40 agonist ivuxolimab in advanced cancers. Whole-study context: Age averaged approximately 60 years (range about 20 to 79), and roughly 80% were male. General study points: CD8+ T cells averaged more expanded clones than CD4+. The investigators did not determine what antigen specificity the expanded peripheral T cells had.

The sample holds one count of this clone. Its antigen is unidentified. The repertoire was sequenced with immunoSEQ multiplex PCR; TCRdb's copy has only in-frame clones and lacks some. This table has approximately 74,000 clones, around nine tenths appearing once. Germline assignment: CDR1 SGHTA and CDR2 FQGNSA. Trimming stripped 2 bases from V and 4 bases from J, with 14 bases between. The CDR3 has 15 amino acids. Blood sampling was done at baseline, cycle 4 day 1, and cycle 7 day 1. This sequence joins TRBV7-2 and TRBJ2-5; D possibly matches TRBD1 or TRBD2 (5 bases each). This sequence was found in an adult with an advanced solid tumor such as melanoma, head and neck, liver or kidney cancer. The material sequenced was CD4+ or CD8+ T cells sorted from blood, taken in a trial of the OX40 agonist ivuxolimab. The CDR3 here is CASSLRGGRRETQYF. Here the CDR3 DNA reads TGTGCCAGCAGCTTAAGGGGTGGGAGAAGAGAGACCCAGTACTTC.